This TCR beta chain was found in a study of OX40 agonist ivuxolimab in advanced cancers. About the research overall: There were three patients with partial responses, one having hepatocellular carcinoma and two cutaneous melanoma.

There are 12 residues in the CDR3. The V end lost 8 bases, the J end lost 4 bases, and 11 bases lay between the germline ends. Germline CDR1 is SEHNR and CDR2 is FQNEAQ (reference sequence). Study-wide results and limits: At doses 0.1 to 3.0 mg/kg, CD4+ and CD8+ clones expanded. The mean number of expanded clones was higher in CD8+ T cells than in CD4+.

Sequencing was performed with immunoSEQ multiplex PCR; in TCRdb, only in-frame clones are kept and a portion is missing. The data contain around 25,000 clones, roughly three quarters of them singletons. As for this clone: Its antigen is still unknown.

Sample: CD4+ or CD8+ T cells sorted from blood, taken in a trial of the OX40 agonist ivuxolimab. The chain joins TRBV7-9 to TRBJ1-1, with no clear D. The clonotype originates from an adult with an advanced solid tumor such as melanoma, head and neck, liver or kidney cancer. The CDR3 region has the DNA TGTGCCAGCTCTGACCGAGGCACTGAAGCTTTCTTT. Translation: CASSDRGTEAFF.